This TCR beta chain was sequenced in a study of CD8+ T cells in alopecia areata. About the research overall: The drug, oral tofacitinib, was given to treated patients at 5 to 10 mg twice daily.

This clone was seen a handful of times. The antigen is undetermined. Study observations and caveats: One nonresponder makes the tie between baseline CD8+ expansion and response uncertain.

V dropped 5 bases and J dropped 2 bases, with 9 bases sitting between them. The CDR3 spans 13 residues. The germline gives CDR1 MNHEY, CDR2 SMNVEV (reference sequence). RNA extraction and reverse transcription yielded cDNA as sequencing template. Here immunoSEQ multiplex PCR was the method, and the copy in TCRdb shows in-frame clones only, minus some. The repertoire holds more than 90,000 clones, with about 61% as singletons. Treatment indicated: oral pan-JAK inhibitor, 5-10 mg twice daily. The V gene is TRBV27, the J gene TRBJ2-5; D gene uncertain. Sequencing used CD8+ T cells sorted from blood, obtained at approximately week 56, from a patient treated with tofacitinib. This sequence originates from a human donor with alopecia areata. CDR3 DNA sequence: TGTGCCAGCAGTCTCCAGGTGCAAGAGACCCAGTACTTC. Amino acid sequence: CASSLQVQETQYF.